The 2 T cell receptor beta chains listed next were all sequenced from one sample in a study of Graves' ophthalmopathy and Graves' hyperthyroidism. Using RNA transcripts, the TCR beta CDR3 regions were amplified. After a first-round RT-PCR with HTBI primers, a second-round multiplex PCR was run. TCRdb independently ran MiXCR on the multiplex PCR reads; one entry per CDR3 protein. The data contain roughly 600,000 distinct CDR3 sequences, roughly 39% of them singletons. The specimen sequenced was peripheral blood or thyroid tissue (not recorded which). These receptors all stem from an adult man with Graves' hyperthyroidism.

This clonotype was picked up many times. The chain has TRBV20-1 and TRBJ1-2; 9 positions agree with TRBD1. The V and J ends lost 5 bases and 3 bases, in that order; junction bases with no gene match: 4. The CDR3 is made up of 13 amino acids. Germline V lookup: CDR1 DFQATT, CDR2 SNEGSKA (reference sequence). CDR3 protein: CSAYGTGYYGYTF. The CDR3 DNA follows: TGCAGTGCTTATGGGACAGGGTACTATGGCTACACCTTC.

This clonotype appeared many times. The chain links TRBV2 to TRBJ1-4, with D hard to call. The CDR3 is made up of 14 amino acids. Looked up from germline, CDR1 is SNHLY and CDR2 is FYNNEI. The V gene lost 5 bases and the J gene lost 8 bases, with 15 bases spanning the gap. This CDR3 is CASSTDTGQEKLFF. In DNA form, the CDR3 reads TGTGCCAGCAGTACCGACACCGGGCAAGAAAAACTGTTTTTT.